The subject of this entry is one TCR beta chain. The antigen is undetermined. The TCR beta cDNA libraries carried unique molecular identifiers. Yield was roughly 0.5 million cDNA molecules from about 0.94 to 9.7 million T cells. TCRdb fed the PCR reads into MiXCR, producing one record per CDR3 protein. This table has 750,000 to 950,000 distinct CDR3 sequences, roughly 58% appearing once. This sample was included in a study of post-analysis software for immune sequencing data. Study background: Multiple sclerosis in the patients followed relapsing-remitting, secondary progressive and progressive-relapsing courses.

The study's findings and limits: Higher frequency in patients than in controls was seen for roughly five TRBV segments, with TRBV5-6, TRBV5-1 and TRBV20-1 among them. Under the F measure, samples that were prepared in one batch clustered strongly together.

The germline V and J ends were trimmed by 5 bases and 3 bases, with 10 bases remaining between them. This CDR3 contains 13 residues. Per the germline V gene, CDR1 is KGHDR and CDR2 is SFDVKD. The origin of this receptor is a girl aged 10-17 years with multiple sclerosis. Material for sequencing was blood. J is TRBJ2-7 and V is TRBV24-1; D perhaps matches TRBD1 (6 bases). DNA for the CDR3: TGTGCCACCAGTGCAGGCAGGGGCTACGAGCAGTACTTC. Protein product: CATSAGRGYEQYF.